The clone carrying this TCR beta chain was observed once. The antigen is unknown. The sample comes from a study of cytomegalovirus exposure and HLA in healthy donors. Overall study: The approximately 110 validation repertoires and the 666 first-cohort repertoires shared a platform, a later analysis reported. Study-level results: Three CMV-associated chains were confirmed in vitro to be specific for CMV antigens.

Separate from the roughly 720-subject first cohort, the roughly 120-subject validation cohort was the one that the donors belonged to. Measured with immunoSEQ multiplex PCR; TCRdb has only the in-frame clones, and not every one. The sample includes about 240,000 clones, around 86% of them seen just once. Sequenced: PBMCs. The TCR comes from a woman in her thirties in good health and CMV-seropositive.

In DNA form, the CDR3 reads TGTGCCAGCAGCTTGCGCCTAGACAGGAACACTGAAGCTTTCTTT. Its protein product is CASSLRLDRNTEAFF. The chain couples TRBV5-5 to TRBJ1-1; the D gene is possibly TRBD1 (5 bases). Germline CDR1 reads SGHKS; CDR2 reads YYEKEE (reference sequence). This CDR3 is built from 15 residues. Trimming left V 1 base short and J 1 base short, with 11 bases between.